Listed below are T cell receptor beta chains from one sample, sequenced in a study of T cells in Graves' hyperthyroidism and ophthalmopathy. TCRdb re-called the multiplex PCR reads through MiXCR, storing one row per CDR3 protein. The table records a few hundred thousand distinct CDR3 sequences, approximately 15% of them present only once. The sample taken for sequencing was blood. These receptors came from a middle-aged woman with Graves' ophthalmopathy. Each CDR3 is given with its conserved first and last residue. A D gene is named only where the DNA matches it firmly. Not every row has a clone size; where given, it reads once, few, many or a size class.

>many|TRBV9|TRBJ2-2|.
TGTGCCTCCCAAAACACCGGGGAGCTGTTTTTT
CASQNTGELFF
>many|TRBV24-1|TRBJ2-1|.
TGTGCCACCAGGCAAGAGAATGAGCAGTTCTTC
CATRQENEQFF
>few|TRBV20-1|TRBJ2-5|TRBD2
TGCAGTGCTAGATCGGCCCTAGCGGGAGTAGGTGAGACCCAGTACTTC
CSARSALAGVGETQYF
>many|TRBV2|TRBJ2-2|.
TGTGCCAGCAGTAGGACGAACACCGGGGAGCTGTTTTTT
CASSRTNTGELFF
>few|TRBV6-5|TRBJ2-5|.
TGTGCCAGCAGTTACGGGGCGGGGATACAAGAGACCCAGTACTTC
CASSYGAGIQETQYF
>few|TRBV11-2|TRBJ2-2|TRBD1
TGTGCCAGCAGCTTATGGGGGACAGGGTGGACCGGGGAGCTGTTTTTT
CASSLWGTGWTGELFF
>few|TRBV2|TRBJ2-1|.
TGTGCCAGCCATGAAAGCGGTCAGACCTACAATGAGCAGTTCTTC
CASHESGQTYNEQFF
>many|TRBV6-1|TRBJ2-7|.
TGTGCCAGCAGCGTGGAGGGTTTGCCCTACGAGCAGTACTTC
CASSVEGLPYEQYF
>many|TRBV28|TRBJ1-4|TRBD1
TGTGCCAGCAGTTTACCCCGGACAGGGGGAGGTGAAAAACTGTTTTTT
CASSLPRTGGGEKLFF
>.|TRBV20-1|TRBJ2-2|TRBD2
TGCAGTGCTGGCGGGGGGGCGCCCGGGGAGCTGTTTTTT
CSAGGGAPGELFF
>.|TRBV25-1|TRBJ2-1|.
TGTGCCAGCAGTGAATGGGGATCTGAGCAGTTCTTC
CASSEWGSEQFF
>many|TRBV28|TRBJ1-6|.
TGTGCCAGCAGTTTATGGGACCGAGGGCGGTATCTGTCACCCCTCCACTTT
CASSLWDRGRYLSPLHF
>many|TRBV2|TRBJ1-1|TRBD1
TGTGCCAGCAGTACACGACAGGGGAAGAACACTGAAGCTTTCTTT
CASSTRQGKNTEAFF
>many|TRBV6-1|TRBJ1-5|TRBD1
TGTGCCAGCAGTGGGGGACAGGTGGCCGTTCAGCCCCAGCATTTT
CASSGGQVAVQPQHF
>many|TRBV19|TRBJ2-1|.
TGTGCCAGTAGTTCGAGGGATTCGCAAGGGGATGAGCAGTTCTTC
CASSSRDSQGDEQFF
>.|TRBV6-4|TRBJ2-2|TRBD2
TGTGCCAGCAGTGCATTAGCGGGGACGAACACCGGGGAGCTGTTTTTT
CASSALAGTNTGELFF
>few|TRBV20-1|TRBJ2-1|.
TGCAGTGCTAGACTCCACCAGGGTAATGAGCAGTTCTTC
CSARLHQGNEQFF
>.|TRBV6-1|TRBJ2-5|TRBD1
TGTGCCAGCAGCAGGGGGAAAGAGACCCAGCACTTC
CASSRGKETQHF
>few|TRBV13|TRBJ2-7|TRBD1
TGTGCCAGCAGCCGGGCCGGACAGGGCTCCTACGAGCAGTACTTC
CASSRAGQGSYEQYF
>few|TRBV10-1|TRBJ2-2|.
TGCGCCAGCGGGACGGCGAACACCGGGGAGCTGTTTTTT
CASGTANTGELFF
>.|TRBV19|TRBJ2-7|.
TGTGCCAGTAGTCGCAGGGTCTCCTACGAGCAGTACTTC
CASSRRVSYEQYF
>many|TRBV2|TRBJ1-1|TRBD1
TGTGCCAGCAGTCCCAGGGGGAGTTACACTGAAGCTTTCTTT
CASSPRGSYTEAFF
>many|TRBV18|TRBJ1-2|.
TGTGCCAGCTCAGGCCGGCAGGGCGTCGATGGCTACACCTTC
CASSGRQGVDGYTF
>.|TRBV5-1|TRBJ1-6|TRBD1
TGCGCCAGCAGCCCCGGGACAGGGGCCAATTCACCCCTCCACTTT
CASSPGTGANSPLHF
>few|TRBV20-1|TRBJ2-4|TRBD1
TGCAGTGCTAGAGACAGGGGGTTCAAAAACATTCAGTACTTC
CSARDRGFKNIQYF
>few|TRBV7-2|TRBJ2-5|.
TGTGCCAGCAGCCGTAGGATGTTACGAGAGACCCAGTACTTC
CASSRRMLRETQYF
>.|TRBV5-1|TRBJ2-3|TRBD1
TGCGCCAGCAGCTTGTCATCAGGGGGAGTATTGCCAGATACGCAGTATTTT
CASSLSSGGVLPDTQYF
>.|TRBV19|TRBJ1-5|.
TGTGCCAGTAGTTCGAAGGATAGCAATCAGCCCCAGCATTTT
CASSSKDSNQPQHF